This T cell receptor beta chain emerged from a study of blood T cells in healthy people across ages (dated by TCRdb to the mid-2010s). With respect to the entire study: In model experiments, roughly one uniquely barcoded TCR beta cDNA molecule per two T cells was captured by template switching. Using deep sequencing normalized with unique cDNA molecular identifiers, the study measured how TCR beta repertoire diversity changes with age. Donors were grouped into four age groups: young (average roughly 16 years), middle-aged (about 38), aged (62) and long-lived (roughly 80). To avoid experimental bias, donors of different ages were spread randomly across the sequencing lanes. For two donors (one aged 18 to 30 and one aged 80 or older), the study analyzed two additional independent replicas of 1 million unique cDNA reads from the same blood draw.

To note about this clonotype: Its antigen is currently not known. There are no base qualities to consult, and no much larger clone falls within one base.

The method was 5' RACE. Sequenced using an Illumina HiSeq 2500. A second 7 to 11 cycle PCR used a sample-barcoded 5' primer and a J-beta primer mix. Each TCR beta cDNA molecule received a unique molecular identifier from a template-switch 5' adaptor carrying 12 random nucleotides. At least 3 million CDR3-containing paired-end reads were obtained from each sample. First-strand cDNA was synthesized from all RNA with the Mint cDNA synthesis kit, primed by a TRBC-specific oligonucleotide. Following uracil-DNA glycosylase treatment, a first 18-cycle PCR with universal primers M1SS and BC2_uni_R was performed on all cDNA. From the authors' description of their analysis: Normalization of each sample was performed by random selection of 1 million high-quality reads, each carrying a distinct molecular identifier. Instead of being binned into consensus sequences, reads with shared molecular identifiers were discarded. MiTCR, with a Q25 quality threshold and the strictest error-elimination algorithm, was used for CDR3 identification, clonotype clustering and error correction. A nonparametric unseen species model with Euler transformation was used to estimate lower-bound total TCR beta diversity. TCRdb trimmed public reads at Q25 via fastp, called clones via MiXCR and kept in-frame beta chains. Records with the same CDR3 protein are collapsed into one entry carrying the most frequent genes and DNA. The V and J calls and clone size come from TCRdb's table, not from the authors' own analysis. In all, the sample holds approximately 350,000 distinct CDR3 sequences, and more than 45% of those were seen once. The biggest ten clones account for over 40% of the sample.

Systemically healthy Caucasian individuals from Russia, 35 to 40 in total and aged about 6 to 100 years, were included as donors. Each donor gave roughly 9 milliliters of peripheral blood, drawn into EDTA-treated Vacutainer tubes. Ficoll-Paque density-gradient centrifugation was used to isolate PBMCs, with at least 6 million obtained per sample. Trizol reagent was used to extract total RNA from the PBMCs, yielding at least 5.5 micrograms per sample. For every donor, flow cytometry on a PBMC aliquot measured the percentage of naive CD45RAhigh/CD27high T cells. Trimming removed 2 bases from V and 3 bases from J, leaving 7 bases between the germline ends. From cysteine to phenylalanine, the CDR3 is 13 amino acids long. Solely the CDR3 DNA is kept, with 39 bases framed from the first base. What the research found in general, with its limitations: Estimates of total diversity from one million sequenced T cells were regarded as lower bounds and underestimates. Compared with the aged group, the long-lived group had more naive CD4+ T cells, fewer expanded clones and increased TCR diversity, a pattern suggesting age selection. There was a strong correlation between observed TCR beta diversity and the percentage of naive T cells measured by flow cytometry. Because the CMV infection status of the donors was unknown, age-related changes in expanded clonotypes may potentially have been confounded. Since profiling was done on bulk unsorted PBMCs, naive and antigen-experienced compartments could not be conclusively compared. As age increased, observed TCR beta diversity per million T cells dropped in a roughly linear way, and a significant reduction was already evident by age 40.

The V and J genes are TRBV12-3 or TRBV12-4 and TRBJ2-5; a tentative D call is TRBD2 (6 bases match). Sequencing was performed on blood. The TCR was taken from a man between 60 and 75 years old in good health. CDR3 reads: CASSLIAEETQYF. The DNA sequence is as follows: TGTGCCAGCAGTTTAATAGCGGAAGAGACCCAGTACTTC.